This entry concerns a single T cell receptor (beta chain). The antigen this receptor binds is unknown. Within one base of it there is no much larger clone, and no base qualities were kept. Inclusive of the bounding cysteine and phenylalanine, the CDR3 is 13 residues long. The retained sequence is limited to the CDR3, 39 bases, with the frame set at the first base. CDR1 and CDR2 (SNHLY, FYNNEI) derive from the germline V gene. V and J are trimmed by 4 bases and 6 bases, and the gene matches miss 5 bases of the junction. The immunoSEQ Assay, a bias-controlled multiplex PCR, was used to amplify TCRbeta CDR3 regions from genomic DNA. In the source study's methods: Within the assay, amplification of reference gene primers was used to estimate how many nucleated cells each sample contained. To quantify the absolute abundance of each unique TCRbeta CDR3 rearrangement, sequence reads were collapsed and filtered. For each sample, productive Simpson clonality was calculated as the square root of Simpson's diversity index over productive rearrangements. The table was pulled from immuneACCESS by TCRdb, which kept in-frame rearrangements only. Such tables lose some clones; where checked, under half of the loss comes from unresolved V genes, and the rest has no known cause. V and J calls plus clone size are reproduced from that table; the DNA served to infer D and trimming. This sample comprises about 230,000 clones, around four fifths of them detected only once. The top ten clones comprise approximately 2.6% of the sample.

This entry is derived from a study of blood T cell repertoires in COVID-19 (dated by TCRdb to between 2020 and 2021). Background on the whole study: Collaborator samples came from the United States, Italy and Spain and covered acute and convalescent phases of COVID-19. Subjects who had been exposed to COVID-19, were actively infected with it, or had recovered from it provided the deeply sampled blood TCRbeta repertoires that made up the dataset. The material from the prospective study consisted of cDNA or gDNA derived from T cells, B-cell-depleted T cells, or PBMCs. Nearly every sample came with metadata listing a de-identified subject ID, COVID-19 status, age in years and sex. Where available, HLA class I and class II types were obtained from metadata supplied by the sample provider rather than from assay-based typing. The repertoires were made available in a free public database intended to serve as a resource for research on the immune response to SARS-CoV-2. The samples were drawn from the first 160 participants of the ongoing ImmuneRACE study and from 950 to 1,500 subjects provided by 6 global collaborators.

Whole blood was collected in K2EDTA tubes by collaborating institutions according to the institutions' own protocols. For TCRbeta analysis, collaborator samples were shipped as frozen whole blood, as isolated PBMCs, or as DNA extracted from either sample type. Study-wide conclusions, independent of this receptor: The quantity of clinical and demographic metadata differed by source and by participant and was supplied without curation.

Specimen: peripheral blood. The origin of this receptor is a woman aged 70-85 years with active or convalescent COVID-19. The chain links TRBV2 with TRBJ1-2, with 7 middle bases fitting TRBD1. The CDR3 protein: CASSGDSPNGYTF. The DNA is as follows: TGTGCCAGCAGTGGGGACAGTCCAAATGGCTACACCTTC.